The 13 T cell receptor beta chains below were found in one sample sequenced in a study of blood T cell repertoires in COVID-19. The assay was immunoSEQ multiplex PCR, and TCRdb's table has in-frame clones only and misses some. The table has some 350,000 clones, about 88% seen once. The sequenced sample consisted of peripheral blood. These receptors were taken from a human donor in a cohort sampled during active COVID-19.

The genes are TRBV19 and TRBJ2-1; TRBD2 is a possible D gene (7 bases). This CDR3 contains 17 residues. The V gene lost 3 bases and the J gene lost 3 bases, with 18 bases spanning the gap. Germline CDR1 is LNHDA and CDR2 is SQIVND (reference sequence). CDR3 residues: CASSIPRGRGSYNEQFF. CDR3 DNA sequence: TGTGCCAGTAGTATCCCCCGGGGGCGGGGGAGCTACAATGAGCAGTTCTTC.

This clone was counted a single time. Written as DNA, the CDR3 is TGTGCCACCAGTGACTCTCTAGCGACCTCCTACAATGAGCAGTTCTTC. Its translation: CATSDSLATSYNEQFF. The chain uses TRBV24-1 and TRBJ2-1, with a tentative D call TRBD2 (6 bases). This CDR3 is 16 amino acids long. V was clipped by 4 bases and J by 0 bases, with 12 bases between them. Germline loops: CDR1 KGHDR, CDR2 SFDVKD.

A few counts support this clone. The chain links TRBV20-1 to TRBJ2-1; D is ambiguous. Trimming removed 2 bases at V and 9 bases at J, with 5 bases between. This CDR3 region has 10 residues. Germline lookup yields CDR1 DFQATT and CDR2 SNEGSKA (reference sequence). The CDR3 region has the DNA TGCAGTGCTAGAATATTTGAGCAGTTCTTC. This codes for CSARIFEQFF.

A note on this clone: One junction end does not reproduce the germline sequence, and a read error may be involved. The chain recombines TRBV12-3 or TRBV12-4 with TRBJ2-1, with D hard to call. The CDR3 covers 11 residues. CDR3: CASSSFNEQFF. In DNA form, the CDR3 reads TGTGCCAGCAGTTCCTTCAATGAGCAGTTCTTC.

The chain couples TRBV5-1 to TRBJ1-4; 9 bases are shared with TRBD1. The germline gives CDR1 SGHRS, CDR2 YFSETQ. V gave up 0 bases and J gave up 8 bases; unmatched junction bases: 8. The CDR3 runs to 16 residues. The CDR3 sequence is CASSLAQGALREKLFF. As DNA, the CDR3 is TGCGCCAGCAGCTTGGCACAGGGGGCGCTTAGGGAAAAACTGTTTTTT.

The V and J genes are TRBV19 and TRBJ1-1; 9 bases align to TRBD1. CDR1 and CDR2 from the germline V gene are LNHDA and SQIVND (reference sequence). CDR3 size: 14 residues. J was trimmed by 6 bases and V by 4 bases; bases with no gene match: 6. CDR3: CASSTRQGVPEAFF. The CDR3 DNA reads TGTGCCAGTAGTACCCGACAGGGGGTCCCTGAAGCTTTCTTT. The full variable domain, with the rest looked up from reference TRBV19 and TRBJ1-1, is DGGITQSPKYLFRKEGQNVTLSCEQNLNHDAMYWYRQDPGQGLRLIYYSQIVNDFQKGDIAEGYSVSREKKESFPLTVTSAQKNPTAFYLCASSTRQGVPEAFFGQGTRLTVV.

This clone was observed a single time. The chain carries TRBV6-5 and TRBJ1-4; no reliable D call. Trimming removed 6 bases from V and 6 bases from J, with 14 bases in between. This CDR3 has 14 residues. CDR1 and CDR2 (germline): MNHEY, SVGAGI. CDR3 nucleotides: TGTGCCAGCAGCCCGAACGCCGGGGATGAAAAACTGTTTTTT. Translation: CASSPNAGDEKLFF.

This chain links TRBV19 with TRBJ1-4; 11 bases map to TRBD1. Germline assignment: CDR1 LNHDA and CDR2 SQIVND (reference sequence). This CDR3 spans 15 amino acids. The trim removed 5 bases at V and 7 bases at J, leaving 6 bases unmatched. CDR3 amino acids: CASSFRTGGVEKLFF. The CDR3 DNA follows: TGTGCCAGTAGTTTTAGGACAGGGGGCGTTGAAAAACTGTTTTTT.

The V gene is TRBV5-4, the J gene TRBJ2-2; D perhaps matches TRBD2 (5 bases). The CDR3 spans 16 residues. Germline V gene data show CDR1 as SGHNT and CDR2 as YYREEE (reference sequence). Trimming stripped 0 bases from V and 0 bases from J, with 9 bases between. For the CDR3, the DNA is TGTGCCAGCAGCTTGGCCCTCGGGGCGAACACCGGGGAGCTGTTTTTT. Translated: CASSLALGANTGELFF.

The rearrangement joins TRBV6-4 to TRBJ2-1, with TRBD2 matching over 10 bases. CDR1 is MRHNA, CDR2 SNTAGT, per germline. V was clipped by 8 bases and J by 3 bases; unmatched bases: 19. CDR3 size: 19 residues. The CDR3, as DNA: TGTGCCAGCGTTCCGAGCGGGGGGGCCATGGTACCGGACTACAATGAGCAGTTCTTC. Encoded protein: CASVPSGGAMVPDYNEQFF.

The chain is built from TRBV6-6 and TRBJ2-1; D not resolved. Per germline, CDR1 MNHNY and CDR2 SVGAGI (reference sequence). Between the trimmed V and J ends, which lost 6 bases and 1 base, there was a span of 10 bases. The length of the CDR3 is 14 residues. The CDR3 spells CASSPSSSYNEQFF. CDR3 DNA sequence: TGTGCCAGCAGCCCTTCGTCTTCCTACAATGAGCAGTTCTTC.

This clone has just a few counts. This chain links TRBV2 with TRBJ2-5; TRBD2 matches 12 bases. V was pared by 7 bases and J by 5 bases, with 5 bases of the junction left unmatched. The germline V gene encodes CDR1 SNHLY and CDR2 FYNNEI. The CDR3 covers 14 residues. The CDR3 protein is CASMTSGSLETQYF. The CDR3 coding sequence is TGTGCCAGCATGACTAGCGGGAGTCTTGAGACCCAGTACTTC.

The chain employs TRBV6-6 and TRBJ1-5; TRBD1 agrees at 9 bases. This CDR3 has 18 residues. Germline CDR1 reads MNHNY; CDR2 reads SVGAGI (reference sequence). With V trimmed by 5 bases and J by 4 bases, 15 bases remained unmatched. The CDR3 reads CASSREQGALGNNQPQHF. CDR3 nucleotide sequence: TGTGCCAGCAGTCGGGAACAGGGGGCACTCGGAAATAATCAGCCCCAGCATTTT.